These 17 T cell receptor beta chains originate from one sample sequenced in a study of T and B cells in COVID-19 patients. BIOMED2 TRB-A/B primer pools were used in multiplex TRB PCR. Each CDR3 protein gets one entry after TCRdb re-called the multiplex PCR reads with MiXCR. The data show 20,000 to 25,000 distinct CDR3 sequences, with 30% seen just once and approximately 2.2% held by the top ten. Each TRB amplification used roughly 240-550 ng of genomic DNA from blood. Sample: blood. These TCRs come from a human donor who had recovered from COVID-19.

V usage is TRBV7-9 and J usage is TRBJ2-7; TRBD2 agrees at 9 bases. Germline CDR1 and CDR2: SEHNR and FQNEAQ (reference sequence). The CDR3 spans 15 residues. The J segment lost 3 bases and the V segment lost 1 base, leaving 4 bases of the junction unmatched. In DNA form, the CDR3 reads TGTGCCAGCAGCTTAGGCCTACTAGCGGGCTACGAGCAGTACTTC. Encoded protein: CASSLGLLAGYEQYF.

In this sample, this clonotype turned up once. The chain is built from TRBV12-3 or TRBV12-4 and TRBJ1-2, with 8 positions matching TRBD1. This CDR3 comprises 14 residues. V gave up 7 bases and J gave up 2 bases; unmatched junction bases: 6. DNA of the CDR3: TGTGCCAGCACCCGGGACAGGTTAAACTATGGCTACACCTTC. It yields the protein CASTRDRLNYGYTF.

The table lists this clonotype with a few counts. At one end, the junction sequence differs from germline, possibly due to a read error. The V call is TRBV12-3 or TRBV12-4, the J call TRBJ1-2; D may be TRBD1 (6 bases). This CDR3 is 13 amino acids long. The CDR3 DNA is TGTGCCAGCGGTTTCGGGGGCAACTATGGCTACACCTTC. It specifies CASGFGGNYGYTF.

The chain combines TRBV11-3 with TRBJ2-3, with 13 positions matching TRBD2. V dropped 5 bases and J dropped 2; count of bases not matched to a gene: 4. This CDR3 has 16 amino acids. Germline V gene data show CDR1 as SGHNT and CDR2 as YENEEA. This CDR3 reads CASSEGLAGLTDTQYF. CDR3 nucleotides: TGTGCCAGCAGCGAGGGACTAGCGGGGCTCACAGATACGCAGTATTTT.

This clonotype was seen a handful of times. V gene TRBV20-1 combines with J gene TRBJ2-7; D remains ambiguous. CDR1 and CDR2 from the germline V gene are DFQATT and SNEGSKA (reference sequence). The CDR3 runs 11 residues. Trimming left V 5 bases short and J 3 bases short, with 8 bases between. In nucleotides, the CDR3 is TGCAGTGCTCTGGACGTCTACGAGCAGTACTTC. Its translation is CSALDVYEQYF.

This clonotype appeared once. This chain uses TRBV5-1 with TRBJ2-7; D gene unclear. The CDR3 consists of 13 residues. The V gene lost 0 bases and the J gene lost 6 bases, with 10 bases spanning the gap. Germline V lookup: CDR1 SGHRS, CDR2 YFSETQ. CDR3 coding DNA: TGCGCCAGCAGCTTGGTTAGCTTAGGCGAGCAGTACTTC. This encodes CASSLVSLGEQYF.

By share, this clonotype ranks as medium-sized. The chain recombines TRBV29-1 with TRBJ2-7; 7 bases are shared with TRBD1. The CDR3 contains 12 residues. V gave up 1 base and J gave up 5 bases; unmatched junction bases: 2. CDR1 and CDR2 (germline): SQVTM, ANQGSEA. The CDR3 sequence: CSVEGQGNEQYF. CDR3 bases: TGCAGCGTTGAAGGACAGGGAAACGAGCAGTACTTC.

Relative to its sample, this clonotype is medium-sized. The chain combines TRBV11-3 with TRBJ2-1; possible D gene TRBD2, 6 bases. With 5 bases removed from V and 5 bases from J, the gap between germline ends came to 22 bases. The CDR3 contains 17 residues. CDR1 and CDR2 from the germline V gene are SGHNT and YENEEA. The CDR3 coding sequence is TGTGCCAGCAGCCAAGATTACGGGGCGGGGTCTGACAATGAGCAGTTCTTC. Its translation: CASSQDYGAGSDNEQFF.

The chain is built from TRBV11-3 and TRBJ1-3, with 10 bases that match TRBD1. CDR3 length equals 17 residues. J gave up 2 bases and V 3 bases, and 7 bases lay outside the gene matches. From germline, CDR1 is SGHNT and CDR2 YENEEA. CDR3 nucleotides: TGTGCCAGCAGCTTTAGGGACAGGGGATCAACTGGAAACACCATATATTTT. This codes for CASSFRDRGSTGNTIYF.

The rearrangement joins TRBV6-1 to TRBJ1-6; D not resolved. The germline V gene encodes CDR1 MNHNS and CDR2 SASEGT. V gave up 5 bases and J gave up 8 bases, with 10 bases separating them. This CDR3 is built from 13 residues. The CDR3 DNA reads TGTGCCAGCAGTCCCCGTGACTATTCACCCCTCCACTTT. Amino acids: CASSPRDYSPLHF.

A few counts support this clonotype. This chain links TRBV18 with TRBJ2-5; weak D call: TRBD2 (5 bases). The ends were cut back, 3 bases at V and 4 bases at J, with 9 bases in the middle. The germline V gene has CDR1 KGHSH and CDR2 LQKENI. This CDR3 region has 13 residues. The chain's CDR3 is CASSPAGGETQYF. The CDR3 nucleotides are TGTGCCAGCTCACCGGCGGGTGGAGAGACCCAGTACTTC.

This CDR3 is CASSPKRETEAFF. CDR3 nucleotide sequence: TGTGCCAGCTCACCGAAAAGGGAGACTGAAGCTTTCTTT. The J gene is TRBJ1-1, the V gene TRBV18; D not resolved. Germline CDR1 is KGHSH and CDR2 is LQKENI. Trimming pared 3 bases from V and 5 bases from J, leaving 10 bases between. This CDR3 contains 13 residues.

The rearrangement links TRBV19 to TRBJ2-3, with D possibly matching TRBD2 (7 bases). Germline CDR1 reads LNHDA; CDR2 reads SQIVND (reference sequence). The V end was cut by 4 bases, the J end by 5 bases, with 19 bases between. CDR3 length: 16 residues. The CDR3 bases are TGTGCCAGTAGTAGCGGGGGAGGGGGGGGGGGAGATACGCAGTATTTT. This codes for CASSSGGGGGGDTQYF.

Only one count was recorded for this clonotype. This CDR3 is CASSRIPGGELFF. In DNA form, the CDR3 reads TGCGCCAGCAGCCGGATTCCGGGCGGGGAGCTGTTTTTT. The chain has TRBV5-1 and TRBJ2-2; no definite D call. In germline, CDR1 is SGHRS, CDR2 YFSETQ. Trimming left V 4 bases short and J 7 bases short, with 11 bases between. The CDR3 consists of 13 residues.

This clonotype was recorded once. The genes are TRBV7-2 and TRBJ1-5, with 8 positions matching TRBD1. This CDR3 region has 14 residues. V shed 5 bases and J 6 bases; nucleotides not matched to a gene: 6. CDR1 is SGHTA and CDR2 is FQGNSA in the germline V gene. The CDR3 loop is CASSPQGVGQPQHF. In nucleotides, the CDR3 is TGTGCCAGCAGCCCACAGGGGGTGGGTCAGCCCCAGCATTTT.

This clonotype was observed at least ten times. The chain combines TRBV30 with TRBJ1-4; no clear D. V was trimmed by 3 bases and J by 8 bases, leaving 13 bases between them. Germline CDR1 and CDR2: GTSNPN and SVGIG (reference sequence). CDR3 size: 13 residues. The CDR3 is CAWSQRGWEKLFF. The CDR3 DNA reads as TGTGCCTGGAGCCAACGAGGCTGGGAAAAACTGTTTTTT. The full variable domain, in which reference TRBV30 and TRBJ1-4 provide the parts outside the CDR3, is SQTIHQWPATLVQPVGSPLSLECTVEGTSNPNLYWYRQAAGRGLQLLFYSVGIGQISSEVPQNLSASRPQDRQFILSSKKLLLSDSGFYLCAWSQRGWEKLFFGSGTQLSVL.

The chain joins TRBV30 to TRBJ1-2; a weak D match, TRBD1 (5 bases). Trimming took off 2 bases at V and 6 bases at J, with 16 bases between the two ends. Per germline, CDR1 GTSNPN and CDR2 SVGIG (reference sequence). The CDR3 has 14 residues. As DNA, the CDR3 is TGTGCCTGGAGTCGGGGGTGGAATGCGGATGGCTACACCTTC. It translates to CAWSRGWNADGYTF.